This record covers a single T cell receptor (beta chain). Assay: immunoSEQ multiplex PCR; the TCRdb copy retains only in-frame clones and omits some. The data show more than 20,000 clones, 72% seen once. The V gene's germline CDR1 is SGDLS and CDR2 YYNGEE. J gave up 9 bases and V 3 bases, and 7 bases lay outside the gene matches. There are 13 residues in the CDR3. The sample originates from a study of PD-1 blockade in classical Hodgkin lymphoma. The time point: cycle 4 day 1 (C4D1), after more than five weeks of nivolumab. Every one of the patients relapsed after autologous stem cell transplantation (brentuximab vedotin exposure was variable). CD4+ T cells were purified from thawed PBMCs by negative selection.

This rearrangement joins TRBV9 to TRBJ1-1; 8 nucleotides match TRBD1. The TCR originated in a human donor with classical Hodgkin lymphoma. This sample comprised CD4+ T cells from blood, obtained before the fourth cycle of nivolumab. CDR3 protein: CASSGTGGRKAFF. DNA of the CDR3: TGTGCCAGCAGCGGAACAGGGGGAAGGAAAGCTTTCTTT.